This TCR beta chain was identified during a study of T-cell memory formation after mild COVID-19. Study-wide findings and caveats: SARS-CoV-2 specificity was not confirmed for second-wave clones peaking on day 37.

On this clonotype itself: What it recognizes is unknown.

TCR alpha and TCR beta cDNA libraries carrying sample barcodes and UMIs came from 5'RACE with constant-segment primers. TCRdb processed the 5' RACE reads anew with MiXCR; each CDR3 protein has one entry. The profile shows 300,000 to 350,000 distinct CDR3 sequences, 10% to 15% of them singletons. CDR1 SGHKS and CDR2 YYEKEE come from the germline V gene (reference sequence). The junction had 5 bases not matched to a gene; V was cut back by 8 bases and J by 3 bases. This CDR3 contains 13 residues. The specimen was PBMCs or a T cell subset sorted from them (not recorded which). This receptor was taken from a man aged 18 to 29 who had mild COVID-19 (a few samples of this study predate the infection). Cell type and time point are not known. The chain employs TRBV5-5 and TRBJ2-5; 9 nucleotides align to TRBD2. Written as DNA, the CDR3 is TGTGCCAGTAGACTAGCGGACGAAGAGACCCAGTACTTC. This codes for CASRLADEETQYF.